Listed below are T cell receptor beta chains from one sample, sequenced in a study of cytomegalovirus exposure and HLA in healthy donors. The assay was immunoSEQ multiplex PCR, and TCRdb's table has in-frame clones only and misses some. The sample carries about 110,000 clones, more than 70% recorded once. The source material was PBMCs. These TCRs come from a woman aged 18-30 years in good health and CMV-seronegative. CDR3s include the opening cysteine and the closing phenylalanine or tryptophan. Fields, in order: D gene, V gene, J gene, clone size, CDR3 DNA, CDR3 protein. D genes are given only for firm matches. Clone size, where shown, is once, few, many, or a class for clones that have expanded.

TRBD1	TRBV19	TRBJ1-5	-	TGTGCCAGTAGTCTCCAGGACAGGGTCAATCAGCCCCAGCATTTT	CASSLQDRVNQPQHF
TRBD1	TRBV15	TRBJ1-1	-	TGTGCCACCAGCAGAGGGGCAGGGGGAACGAACACTGAAGCTTTCTTT	CATSRGAGGTNTEAFF
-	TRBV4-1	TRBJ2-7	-	TGCGCCAGCAGCCAAGATCCTCGCAGTAACCACGAGCAGTACTTC	CASSQDPRSNHEQYF
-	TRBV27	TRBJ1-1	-	TGTGCCAGCAGTTTTTTCCCTTCGGGGGGAGCAAACACTGAAGCTTTCTTT	CASSFFPSGGANTEAFF
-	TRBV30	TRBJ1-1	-	TGTGCCTGGAGTACCCGTGGGGGGTCTGAAGCTTTCTTT	CAWSTRGGSEAFF
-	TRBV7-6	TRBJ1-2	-	TGTGCCAGCAGCTTTCAGGGTCACTATGGCTACACCTTC	CASSFQGHYGYTF
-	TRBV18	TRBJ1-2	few	TGTGCCAGCTCTCGTACTCAGGGGAATGGCTACACCTTC	CASSRTQGNGYTF
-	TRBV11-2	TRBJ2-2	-	TGTGCCAGCAGCTTTGAGATCACCGGGGAGCTGTTTTTT	CASSFEITGELFF
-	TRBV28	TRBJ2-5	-	TGTGCCAGCAGTGCTTCGCGGCCAGAGACCCAGTACTTC	CASSASRPETQYF
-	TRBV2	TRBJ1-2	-	TGTGCCAGCAGTGCTTTTTCAGGGGAAAATGGCTACACCTTC	CASSAFSGENGYTF
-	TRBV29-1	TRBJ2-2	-	TGCAGCGTTGAAAGTCCGCGTGGTAGCACCGGGGAGCTGTTTTTT	CSVESPRGSTGELFF
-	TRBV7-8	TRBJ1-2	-	TGTGCCAGCAGCTCAAACTTTCGGGAGGTCTATGGCTACACCTTC	CASSSNFREVYGYTF
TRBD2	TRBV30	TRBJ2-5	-	TGTGCCTGGAGTTCGGGACTAGCAGGCGAGACCCAGTACTTC	CAWSSGLAGETQYF
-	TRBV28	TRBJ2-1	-	TGTGCCAGCAGTTTCGGGTTTGGGTCCTACAATGAGCAGTTCTTC	CASSFGFGSYNEQFF
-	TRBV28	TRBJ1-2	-	TGTGCCAGCAGTATATCACCCAGGGGCTACACCTTC	CASSISPRGYTF
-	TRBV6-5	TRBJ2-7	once	TGTGCCAGCAGTTCCCTAGCTGAGCAGTACTTC	CASSSLAEQYF
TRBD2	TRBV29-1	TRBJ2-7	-	TGCAGCGTTGATAGCGGGGGGCGAAACTACGAGCAGTACTTC	CSVDSGGRNYEQYF
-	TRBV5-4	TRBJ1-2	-	TGTGCCAGCAGCCCCGGACAGAGAAACTATGGCTACACCTTC	CASSPGQRNYGYTF
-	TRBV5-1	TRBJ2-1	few	TGCGCCAGCAGCTTGGGGCTTTACAATGAGCAGTTCTTC	CASSLGLYNEQFF
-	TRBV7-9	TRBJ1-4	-	TGTGCCAGCAGCTTAACAGGGAGGCGGGAGGAAAAACTGTTTTTT	CASSLTGRREEKLFF
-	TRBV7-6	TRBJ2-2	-	TGTGCCAGCACCTCTGCATCAGGAAACGCCGGGGAGCTGTTTTTT	CASTSASGNAGELFF
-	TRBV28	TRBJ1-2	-	TGTGCCAGCAGCCCCCCCAGCGGCTATGGCTACACCTTC	CASSPPSGYGYTF
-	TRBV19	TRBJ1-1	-	TGTGCCAGTAATGAAGGCCGGCAGGGCACTGAAGCTTTCTTT	CASNEGRQGTEAFF
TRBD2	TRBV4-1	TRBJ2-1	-	TGCGCCAGCAGTAGAGCCGGGGGGTTTGTTCGGGAGCAGTTCTTC	CASSRAGGFVREQFF
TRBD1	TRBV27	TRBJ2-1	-	TGTGCCAGCAGTTCACAGGGGCTCCATAGTGATGAGCAGTTCTTC	CASSSQGLHSDEQFF
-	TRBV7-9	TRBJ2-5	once	TGTGCCAGCAGCTTCACGGGAGCTTACCAAGAGACCCAGTACTTC	CASSFTGAYQETQYF
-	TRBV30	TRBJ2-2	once	TGTGCCTGGAGTACCGCTAGGCCCGGGGAGCTGTTTTTT	CAWSTARPGELFF
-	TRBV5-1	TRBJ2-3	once	TGCGCCAGCAGGGGGCACGATACGCAGTATTTT	CASRGHDTQYF
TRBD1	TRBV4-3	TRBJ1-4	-	TGCGCCACCTCTCCCAGGGGGTTGAGTAGTGAAAAACTGTTTTTT	CATSPRGLSSEKLFF
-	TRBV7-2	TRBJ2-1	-	TGTGCCAGCAGCTTAGAACCCGGGAGCTCCTACAATGAGCAGTTCTTC	CASSLEPGSSYNEQFF
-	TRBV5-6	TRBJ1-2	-	TGTGCCAGCAGCGCACAAGGACGGGGAGTCTATGGCTACACCTTC	CASSAQGRGVYGYTF
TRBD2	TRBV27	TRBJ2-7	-	TGTGCCAGCAGTTTATCGTTCGCGGGGGGACTCCGGAGCTCCTACGAGCAGTACTTC	CASSLSFAGGLRSSYEQYF
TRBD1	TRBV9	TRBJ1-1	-	TGTGCCAGCAGCAGATGGGACAGCTTGTCTACTGAAGCTTTCTTT	CASSRWDSLSTEAFF
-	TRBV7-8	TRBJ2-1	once	TGTGCCAGCAGCGGCAGTTGGGGGGATTTCTACAATGAGCAGTTCTTC	CASSGSWGDFYNEQFF
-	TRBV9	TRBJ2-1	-	TGTGCCAGCAGCAGTAGCAACAGGGTGGAGACGTTGGAGCAGTTCTTC	CASSSSNRVETLEQFF
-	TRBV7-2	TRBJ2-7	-	TGTGCCAGCAGGGCGACAGGCCGTTCCTACGAGCAGTACTTC	CASRATGRSYEQYF
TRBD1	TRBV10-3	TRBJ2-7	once	TGTGCCATCAGCCCGACAGGGAAGGGGTACTACGAGCAGTACTTC	CAISPTGKGYYEQYF
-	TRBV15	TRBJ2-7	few	TGTGCCACCAGCAGATTGACTGGCTACGAGCAGTACTTC	CATSRLTGYEQYF
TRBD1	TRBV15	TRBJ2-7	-	TGTGCCACCAGCAGAGAGACAGGGGCCGACGAGCAGTACTTC	CATSRETGADEQYF
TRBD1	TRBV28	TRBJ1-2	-	TGTGCCAGCCAGACAGGGGGAGCGGGGGGCTATGGCTACACCTTC	CASQTGGAGGYGYTF
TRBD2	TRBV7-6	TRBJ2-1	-	TGTGCCAGCAGCTTGGCTCTAGCGGGGACATACAATGAGCAGTTCTTC	CASSLALAGTYNEQFF
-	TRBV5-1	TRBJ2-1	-	TGCGCCAGCAGGCCCGACTCGGGAGCGGTCTCCTACAATGAGCAGTTCTTC	CASRPDSGAVSYNEQFF
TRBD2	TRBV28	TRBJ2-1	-	TGTGCCAGCAGTTTACGGCGGGGGGGCCCACATACCTACAATGAGCAGTTCTTC	CASSLRRGGPHTYNEQFF
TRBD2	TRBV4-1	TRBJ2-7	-	TGCGCCAGCAGCCAGGAACTAGCGGGTAGATCCTACGAGCAGTACTTC	CASSQELAGRSYEQYF
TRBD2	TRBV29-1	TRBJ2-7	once	TGCAGCGTTGTGTGGGCTAGCGGGAATTTGGACTACTACGAGCAGTACTTC	CSVVWASGNLDYYEQYF
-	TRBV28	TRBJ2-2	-	TGTGCCAGCAGGGGCGGGGCAGGCCGGGCCGGGGAGCTGTTTTTT	CASRGGAGRAGELFF
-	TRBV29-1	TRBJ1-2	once	TGCAGCGTTGTGGGGGCCCGGGTGGGGAACTATGGCTACACCTTC	CSVVGARVGNYGYTF
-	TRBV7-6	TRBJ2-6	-	TGTGCCAGCAGCTTAAAGCCCGCCGGGGCCAACGTCCTGACTTTC	CASSLKPAGANVLTF
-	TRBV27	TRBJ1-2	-	TGTGCCAGCAGTTTAAATGGACAGTCCTATGGCTACACCTTC	CASSLNGQSYGYTF
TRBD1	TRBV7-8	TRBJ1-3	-	TGTGCCAGCAGTGGTACCGGGACAGGGGGCTTTTCAACTGGAAACACCATATATTTT	CASSGTGTGGFSTGNTIYF
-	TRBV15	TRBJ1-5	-	TGTGCCACCAGCAGAACCGGAGGACATCAGCCCCAGCATTTT	CATSRTGGHQPQHF
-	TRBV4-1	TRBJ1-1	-	TGCGCCAGCAGCCAAATGGGAGTAAGGACTGAAGCTTTCTTT	CASSQMGVRTEAFF
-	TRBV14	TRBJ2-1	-	TGTGCCAGCAGCCACCTCAGGCACAATGAGCAGTTCTTC	CASSHLRHNEQFF
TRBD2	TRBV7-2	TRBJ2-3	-	TGTGCCAGCAGCTTAGAGTCCCTAGCGGGGGGGCCAGATACGCAGTATTTT	CASSLESLAGGPDTQYF